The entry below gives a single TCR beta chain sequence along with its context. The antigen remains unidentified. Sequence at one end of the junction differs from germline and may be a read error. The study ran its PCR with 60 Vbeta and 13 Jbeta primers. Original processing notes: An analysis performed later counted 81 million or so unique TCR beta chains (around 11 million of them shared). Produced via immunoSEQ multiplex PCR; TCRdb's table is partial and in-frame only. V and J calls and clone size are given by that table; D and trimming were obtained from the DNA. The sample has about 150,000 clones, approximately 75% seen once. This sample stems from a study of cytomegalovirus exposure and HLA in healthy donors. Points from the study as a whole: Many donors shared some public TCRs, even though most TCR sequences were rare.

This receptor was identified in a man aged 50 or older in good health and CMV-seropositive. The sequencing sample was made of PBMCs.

CDR3 sequence reads: CSVEGLEGETQYF. CDR3 coding DNA: TGCAGCGTCGAAGGACTAGAGGGAGAGACCCAGTACTTC. This chain uses TRBV29-1 with TRBJ2-5; the match to TRBD2 covers 7 bases. CDR3 length: 13 residues. The germline V gene has CDR1 SQVTM and CDR2 ANQGSEA. The variable domain in full, completed from reference TRBV29-1 and TRBJ2-5, reads SAVISQKPSRDICQRGTSLTIQCQVDSQVTMMFWYRQQPGQSLTLIATANQGSEATYESGFVIDKFPISRPNLTFSTLTVSNMSPEDSSIYLCSVEGLEGETQYFGPGTRLLVL.